These T cell receptor beta chains were read from a single sample in a study of preoperative IRX-2 immunotherapy in early breast cancer. Assay: immunoSEQ multiplex PCR; the TCRdb copy retains only in-frame clones and omits some. The sample yields tens of thousands of clones, 80% to 90% seen once. The sample in question was lymph node tissue, obtained after IRX-2 immunotherapy. The origin of the receptors is a human donor with breast cancer. CDR3s include the opening cysteine and the closing phenylalanine or tryptophan. The D gene is left open where the match is weak. Expanded clones are given a class, and other clones once, few, many or no size at all.

>-|15|-|TRBJ2-7|TRBV6-8
CASSSPGRTIYEQYF
TGTGCCAGCAGTTCCCCGGGCAGGACAATCTACGAGCAGTACTTC
>-|16|-|TRBJ1-6|TRBV11-3
CASSWSADSFNSPLHF
TGTGCCAGCAGTTGGAGTGCCGATTCCTTTAATTCACCCCTCCACTTT
>once|15|-|TRBJ2-1|TRBV19
CASSLRPGGHDEQFF
TGTGCCAGTAGTTTGAGGCCAGGGGGGCACGATGAGCAGTTCTTC
>few|13|-|TRBJ1-2|TRBV14
CASSQEVPRGYTF
TGTGCCAGCAGCCAAGAGGTTCCGAGGGGCTACACCTTC
>-|16|TRBD1|TRBJ2-1|TRBV4-1
CASTQYADRVRDEQFF
TGCGCCAGCACCCAATATGCGGACAGGGTGAGGGATGAGCAGTTCTTC
>-|15|-|TRBJ1-5|TRBV28
CASSSGQLSNQPQHF
TGTGCCAGCAGCTCAGGACAGCTTAGCAATCAGCCCCAGCATTTT
>-|15|TRBD1|TRBJ1-3|TRBV6-8
CASRRTGGPGNTIYF
TGTGCCAGCAGAAGGACAGGGGGTCCTGGAAACACCATATATTTT
>few|14|TRBD1|TRBJ1-5|TRBV19
CASSPQGGAQPQHF
TGTGCCAGTAGTCCCCAAGGGGGCGCCCAGCCCCAGCATTTT
>-|14|-|TRBJ1-5|TRBV4-3
CASSPLEVGQPQHF
TGCGCCAGCAGCCCGCTGGAGGTGGGTCAGCCCCAGCATTTT
>-|15|-|TRBJ1-2|TRBV6-8
CASSYTGRWDYGYTF
TGTGCCAGCAGTTATACAGGGCGGTGGGACTATGGCTACACCTTC
>-|15|-|TRBJ1-3|TRBV14
CASSQVHGGANTIYF
TGTGCCAGCAGCCAAGTTCATGGGGGGGCTAACACCATATATTTT
>-|13|TRBD1|TRBJ1-2|TRBV29-1
CSARDRGAYGYTF
TGCAGCGCTCGGGACAGGGGAGCTTATGGCTACACCTTC
>-|13|TRBD1|TRBJ2-3|TRBV29-1
CSVGQGVADTQYF
TGCAGCGTTGGGCAGGGGGTGGCAGATACGCAGTATTTT
>few|14|-|TRBJ1-1|TRBV15
CATSRDIGNTEAFF
TGTGCCACCAGCAGAGATATCGGTAATACTGAAGCTTTCTTT
>-|13|-|TRBJ2-7|TRBV6-7
CASSPGHDYEQYF
TGTGCCAGCTCTCCGGGTCACGACTACGAGCAGTACTTC
>-|13|-|TRBJ1-1|TRBV18
CASSPQKNTEAFF
TGTGCCAGCTCACCACAGAAGAACACTGAAGCTTTCTTT
>-|14|-|TRBJ1-5|TRBV18
CASSPSPAAQPQHF
TGTGCCAGCTCACCTTCCCCCGCTGCCCAGCCCCAGCATTTT
>-|13|TRBD2|TRBJ2-4|TRBV27
CASSLRTSGVQYF
TGTGCCAGCAGTCTTCGGACTAGCGGGGTTCAGTACTTC
>-|14|-|TRBJ1-3|TRBV6-8
CASSYGGSGNTIYF
TGTGCCAGCAGTTACGGGGGCTCTGGAAACACCATATATTTT
>-|16|-|TRBJ1-4|TRBV5-1
CASSLLGGGLDEKLFF
TGCGCCAGCAGCTTGCTAGGAGGGGGGCTGGATGAAAAACTGTTTTTT
>-|14|TRBD1|TRBJ1-1|TRBV28
CASTTGGVYTEAFF
TGTGCCAGCACGACAGGGGGCGTCTACACTGAAGCTTTCTTT
>-|17|-|TRBJ1-3|TRBV19
CASSKKGRLDIGNTIYF
TGTGCCAGTAGTAAAAAGGGACGCCTTGACATCGGAAACACCATATATTTT
>few|14|-|TRBJ1-1|TRBV5-1
CASSWGQGNTEAFF
TGCGCCAGTTCCTGGGGACAAGGGAACACTGAAGCTTTCTTT
>-|14|-|TRBJ1-1|TRBV6-8
CAISRMTGNTEAFF
TGTGCCATCTCTAGGATGACGGGGAACACTGAAGCTTTCTTT
>-|16|-|TRBJ1-3|TRBV6-7
CASSYSLQLSGNTIYF
TGTGCCAGCAGTTACTCCTTACAGCTATCTGGAAACACCATATATTTT
>-|16|-|TRBJ2-2|TRBV7-5
CASSSVGETVTGELFF
TGTGCCAGCAGCTCGGTAGGGGAGACTGTCACCGGGGAGCTGTTTTTT
>-|13|-|TRBJ2-5|TRBV14
CASSHPRGETQYF
TGTGCCAGCAGCCATCCTCGGGGCGAGACCCAGTACTTC
>-|14|-|TRBJ1-4|TRBV18
CASSRDLSGEKLFF
TGTGCCAGCTCGAGGGACCTTAGCGGCGAAAAACTGTTTTTT
>few|16|-|TRBJ1-4|TRBV6-8
CASSYSRTSTNEKLFF
TGTGCCAGCAGTTACTCGCGCACTTCAACTAATGAAAAACTGTTTTTT
>few|14|-|TRBJ1-2|TRBV5-1
CASSREEDSYGYTF
TGCGCCAGCAGCCGGGAGGAGGACAGCTATGGCTACACCTTC
>-|19|TRBD1|TRBJ1-2|TRBV18
CASSLSSGGRQIANYGYTF
TGTGCCAGCTCACTTTCCTCAGGGGGGAGACAGATCGCTAACTATGGCTACACCTTC
>-|13|-|TRBJ1-1|TRBV6-8
CAIGKGSNTEAFF
TGTGCCATCGGGAAAGGGAGTAACACTGAAGCTTTCTTT
>-|15|TRBD1|TRBJ1-1|TRBV6-8
CASSSRQGAATEAFF
TGTGCCAGCAGTAGTAGACAGGGGGCCGCCACTGAAGCTTTCTTT
>-|14|-|TRBJ2-5|TRBV15
CATSRDIGWETQYF
TGTGCCACCAGCAGAGATATAGGGTGGGAGACCCAGTACTTC
>-|17|TRBD1|TRBJ1-5|TRBV5-1
CASSHPAAGQGDQPQHF
TGCGCCAGCAGCCACCCCGCGGCGGGACAGGGTGATCAGCCCCAGCATTTT
>-|16|TRBD1|TRBJ2-1|TRBV5-1
CASSSIQGETYNEQFF
TGCGCCAGCAGCTCGATACAGGGGGAAACCTACAATGAGCAGTTCTTC
>-|12|-|TRBJ1-2|TRBV30
CAWSMQSGGYTF
TGTGCCTGGAGTATGCAATCGGGTGGCTACACCTTC
>-|15|TRBD1|TRBJ1-4|TRBV11-3
CASSPGTGSNEKLFF
TGTGCCAGCAGCCCGGGGACAGGGTCTAATGAAAAACTGTTTTTT
>-|14|-|TRBJ2-5|TRBV10-2
CASSELLAPETQYF
TGCGCCAGCAGTGAGCTACTAGCTCCCGAGACCCAGTACTTC
>-|13|-|TRBJ1-3|TRBV12-5
CASNTGSGNTIYF
TGTGCCAGCAATACAGGCTCTGGAAACACCATATATTTT
>-|12|-|TRBJ2-1|TRBV19
CATWDRLSEQFF
TGTGCCACTTGGGACCGGCTCTCGGAGCAGTTCTTC
>-|13|-|TRBJ1-5|TRBV29-1
CSVVIGDNQPQHF
TGCAGCGTTGTGATAGGGGACAATCAGCCCCAGCATTTT
>-|14|-|TRBJ1-4|TRBV15
CATSRLNSNEKLFF
TGTGCCACCAGCAGGTTAAACAGCAATGAAAAACTGTTTTTT
>-|17|TRBD1|TRBJ1-2|TRBV19
CASSPLFGTGNFYGYTF
TGTGCCAGTAGCCCCCTTTTCGGGACAGGAAATTTCTATGGCTACACCTTC
>-|14|-|TRBJ2-5|TRBV14
CASSLRTIQETQYF
TGTGCCAGCAGCCTTCGGACTATACAAGAGACCCAGTACTTC